Each of the 11 T cell receptor beta chains below was sequenced from the same sample in a study of T cells expressing NK-cell markers. TCRdb derives one entry per CDR3 protein from the 5' RACE reads, leaving out DNA. The sample has some 500,000 distinct CDR3 sequences. Sequencing was performed on blood T cells: a sorted CD56 or NKG2C T cell subset, CD4+ or CD8+ T cells, or bulk PBMC T cells (not recorded which). The receptors originated from a woman aged 45-65 years in good health.

CDR3 amino acids: CAILRDRGLMKPQHF. V is TRBV28 and J is TRBJ1-5; TCRdb indicates TRBD1, and absent DNA this call remains unverified. Per the germline V gene, CDR1 is MDHEN and CDR2 is SYDVKM. CDR3 length equals 15 residues.

The chain has TRBV15 and TRBJ2-4; TCRdb reports TRBD1, a call that lacks DNA to check it against. The CDR3 is 16 amino acids. Germline-derived CDR1 and CDR2 are LNHNV and YYDKDF (reference sequence). The CDR3 region is CATSRNRGEAKNIQYF. The whole variable domain, filled in from reference TRBV15 and TRBJ2-4, reads DAMVIQNPRYQVTQFGKPVTLSCSQTLNHNVMYWYQQKSSQAPKLLFHYYDKDFNNEADTPDNFQSRRPNTSFCFLDIRSPGLGDTAMYLCATSRNRGEAKNIQYFGAGTRLSVL.

The rearrangement joins TRBV5-1 to TRBJ2-3; TCRdb's D call of TRBD2 is untestable without DNA. The germline CDR1 and CDR2 sequences are SGHRS and YFSETQ. There are 20 residues in the CDR3. CDR3 in amino acids: CASSPWTSGREYPSTDTQYF. The entire variable domain, with the rest obtained from reference TRBV5-1 and TRBJ2-3, is as follows: KAGVTQTPRYLIKTRGQQVTLSCSPISGHRSVSWYQQTPGQGLQFLFEYFSETQRNKGNFPGRFSGRQFSNSRSEMNVSTLELGDSALYLCASSPWTSGREYPSTDTQYFGPGTRLTVL.

The chain links TRBV6-5 to TRBJ2-2; TCRdb selects TRBD2, and the lack of DNA leaves this call unchecked. Looked up from germline, CDR1 is MNHEY and CDR2 is SVGAGI. The length of the CDR3 is 14 residues. This CDR3 is CASSRTSGIGELFF.

The gene calls are TRBV20-1 and TRBJ2-1. This CDR3 has 14 amino acids. The germline gives CDR1 DFQATT, CDR2 SNEGSKA (reference sequence). This chain's CDR3 is CSASSPKSGNEQFF.

The V and J genes are TRBV7-9 and TRBJ1-5. CDR1 is SEHNR, CDR2 FQNEAQ, per germline (reference sequence). The CDR3 runs 11 residues. The CDR3 loop is CASGWGQPQHF.

The rearrangement uses TRBV10-2 and TRBJ2-1; TCRdb indicates TRBD2, and absent DNA this call remains unverified. This CDR3 region has 16 residues. Germline V gene data show CDR1 as WSHSY and CDR2 as SAAADI. The CDR3 loop is CASRAGTSGRVGEQFF.

This sequence joins TRBV20-1 and TRBJ2-1; the D call from TCRdb, TRBD2, cannot be confirmed without DNA. CDR3 length: 15 amino acids. Looked up from germline, CDR1 is DFQATT and CDR2 is SNEGSKA (reference sequence). CDR3 in amino acids: CSARFMAGGPYEQFF.

The rearrangement joins TRBV20-1 to TRBJ2-2; TCRdb outputs TRBD1, but without DNA this stays unchecked. This CDR3 region has 14 residues. Germline V gives CDR1 DFQATT, CDR2 SNEGSKA (reference sequence). The CDR3: CSARGTVNTGELFF.

V and J are TRBV7-9 and TRBJ1-1; without DNA, the TCRdb call of TRBD1 cannot be checked. The CDR3 runs to 13 residues. CDR1 SEHNR and CDR2 FQNEAQ come from the germline V gene (reference sequence). CDR3 amino acids: CASSKTGKGEAFF.

V and J are TRBV5-1 and TRBJ2-7; TCRdb returns TRBD1, unconfirmable since there is no DNA. The CDR3 sequence is 17 residues long. CDR1 and CDR2 from the germline V gene are SGHRS and YFSETQ. The CDR3 loop reads CASSLEPTGAASYEQYF.